This T cell receptor beta chain was identified during a study of graft-versus-host responses after intestinal transplantation. Libraries were prepared by immunoSEQ multiplex PCR; TCRdb keeps only in-frame clonotypes and omits some of them. Here the sample spans over 65,000 clones, 91% being singletons. As regards this clone: Its antigen is unknown.

The CDR3 runs to 16 residues. Trimming removed 3 bases from V and 7 bases from J; junction bases left unmatched: 12. The germline V gene encodes CDR1 GTSNPN and CDR2 SVGIG (reference sequence). The sequence was obtained from a human donor who received an intestinal transplant. The chain links TRBV30 to TRBJ2-3; 11 nucleotides agree with TRBD1. Specimen: unstimulated CD4+ T cells sorted from spleen or lymph node cells, collected before intestinal transplant. CDR3 in amino acids: CAWSDPPGQGGNTQYF. DNA of the CDR3: TGTGCCTGGAGCGACCCGCCGGGACAGGGGGGGAATACGCAGTATTTT.